This T cell receptor beta chain was documented in a study of control samples from healthy donors and cancer patients. Germline V gene lookup returns CDR1 SGHNT and CDR2 YYREEE (reference sequence). V lost 5 bases and J lost 4; bases outside the gene matches: 12. The CDR3 length is 15 residues. The protocol was immunoSEQ multiplex PCR, while the TCRdb copy is restricted to in-frame clones and leaves out a portion. The data contain over 200,000 clones, around 79% of them singletons. Sequenced material: PBMCs. This TCR was sampled from a woman in her sixties with lung cancer. J is TRBJ2-7 and V is TRBV5-4, with TRBD1 identical over 7 bases. This CDR3 reads CASSLPGTAGYEQYF. The CDR3 region has the DNA TGTGCCAGCAGTTTGCCGGGGACAGCAGGATACGAGCAGTACTTC.